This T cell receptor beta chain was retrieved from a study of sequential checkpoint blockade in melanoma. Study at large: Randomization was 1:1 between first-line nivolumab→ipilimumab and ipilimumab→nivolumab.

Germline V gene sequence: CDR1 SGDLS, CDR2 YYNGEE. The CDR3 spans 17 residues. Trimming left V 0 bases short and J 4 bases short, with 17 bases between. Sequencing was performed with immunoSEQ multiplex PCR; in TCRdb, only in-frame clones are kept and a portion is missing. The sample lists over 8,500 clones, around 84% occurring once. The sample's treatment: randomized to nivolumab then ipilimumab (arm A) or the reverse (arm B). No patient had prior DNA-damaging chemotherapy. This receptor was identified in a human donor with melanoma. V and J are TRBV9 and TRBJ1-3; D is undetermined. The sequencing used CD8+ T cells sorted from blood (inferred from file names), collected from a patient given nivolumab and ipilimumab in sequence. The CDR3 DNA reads TGTGCCAGCAGCGTAGAGAGGCCGGGAAGGGCCGGAAACACCATATATTTT. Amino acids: CASSVERPGRAGNTIYF.